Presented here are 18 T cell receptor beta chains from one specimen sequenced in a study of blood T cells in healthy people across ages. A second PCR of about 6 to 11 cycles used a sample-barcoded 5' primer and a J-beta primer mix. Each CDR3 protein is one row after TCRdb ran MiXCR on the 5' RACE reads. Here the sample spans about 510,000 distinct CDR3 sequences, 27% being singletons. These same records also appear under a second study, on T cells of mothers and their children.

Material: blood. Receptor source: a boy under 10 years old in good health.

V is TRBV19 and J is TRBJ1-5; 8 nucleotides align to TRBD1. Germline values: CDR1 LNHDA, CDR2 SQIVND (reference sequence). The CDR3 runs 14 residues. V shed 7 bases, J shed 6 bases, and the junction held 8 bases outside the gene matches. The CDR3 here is CASTDGQGSQPQHF. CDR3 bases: TGTGCCAGTACTGACGGACAGGGCTCTCAGCCCCAGCATTTT.

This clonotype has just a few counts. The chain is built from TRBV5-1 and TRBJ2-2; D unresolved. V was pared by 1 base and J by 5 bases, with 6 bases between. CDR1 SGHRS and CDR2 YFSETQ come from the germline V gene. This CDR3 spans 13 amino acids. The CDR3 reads CASSLYKTGELFF. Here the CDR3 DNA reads TGCGCCAGCAGCTTGTACAAAACCGGGGAGCTGTTTTTT.

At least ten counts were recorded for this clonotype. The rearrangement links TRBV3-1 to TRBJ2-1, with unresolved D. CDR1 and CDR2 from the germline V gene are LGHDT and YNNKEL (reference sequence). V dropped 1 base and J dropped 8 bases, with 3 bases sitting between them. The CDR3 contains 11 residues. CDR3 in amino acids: CASSQVYEQFF. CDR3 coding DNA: TGTGCCAGCAGCCAAGTTTATGAGCAGTTCTTC.

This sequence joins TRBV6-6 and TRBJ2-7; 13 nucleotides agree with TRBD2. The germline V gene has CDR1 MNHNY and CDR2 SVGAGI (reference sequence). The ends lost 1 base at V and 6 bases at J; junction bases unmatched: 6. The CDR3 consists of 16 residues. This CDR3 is CASSYYRTSGSGEQYF. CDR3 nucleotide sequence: TGTGCCAGCAGTTACTACAGGACTAGCGGGAGTGGCGAGCAGTACTTC.

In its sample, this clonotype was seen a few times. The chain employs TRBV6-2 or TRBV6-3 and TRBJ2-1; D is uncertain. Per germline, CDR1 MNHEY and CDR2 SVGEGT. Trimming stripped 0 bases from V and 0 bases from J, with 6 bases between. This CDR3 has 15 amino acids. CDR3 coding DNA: TGTGCCAGCAGTTACTCACTTAGCTCCTACAATGAGCAGTTCTTC. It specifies CASSYSLSSYNEQFF.

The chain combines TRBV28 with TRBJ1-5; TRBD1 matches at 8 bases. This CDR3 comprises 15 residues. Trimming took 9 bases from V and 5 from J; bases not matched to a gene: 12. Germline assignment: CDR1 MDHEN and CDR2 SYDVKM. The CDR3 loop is CASLTTGGGYQPQHF. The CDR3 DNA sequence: TGTGCCAGTTTAACTACAGGGGGTGGGTATCAGCCCCAGCATTTT.

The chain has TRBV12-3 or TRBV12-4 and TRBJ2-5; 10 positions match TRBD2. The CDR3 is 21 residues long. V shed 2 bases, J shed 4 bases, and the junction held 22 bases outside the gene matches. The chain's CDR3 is CASSLSSGGSQLDGRLETQYF. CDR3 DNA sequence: TGTGCCAGCAGTTTAAGTAGCGGGGGGTCTCAGTTGGACGGCCGGTTAGAGACCCAGTACTTC.

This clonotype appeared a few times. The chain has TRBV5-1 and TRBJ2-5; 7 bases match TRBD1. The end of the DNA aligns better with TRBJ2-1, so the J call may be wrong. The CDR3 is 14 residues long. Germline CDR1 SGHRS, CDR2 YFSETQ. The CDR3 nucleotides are TGCGCCAGGACTCCCCCGACAGGGAACAATGAGCAGTTCTTC. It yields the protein CARTPPTGNNEQFF.

The CDR3 loop is CASSQDELEGQFF. The CDR3, as DNA: TGTGCCAGCAGCCAAGATGAGCTAGAAGGGCAGTTCTTC. V is TRBV3-1 and J is TRBJ2-5; no clear D. The closer fit of TRBJ2-1 to the DNA end suggests the J call may be wrong. This CDR3 contains 13 residues. CDR1 and CDR2 (germline): LGHDT, YNNKEL (reference sequence).

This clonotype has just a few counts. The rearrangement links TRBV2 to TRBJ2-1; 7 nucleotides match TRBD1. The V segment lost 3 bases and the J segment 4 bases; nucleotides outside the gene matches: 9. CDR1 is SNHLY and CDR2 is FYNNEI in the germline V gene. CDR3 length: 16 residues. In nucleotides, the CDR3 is TGTGCCAGCAGTGACCCGGGACAGCACTTATACAATGAGCAGTTCTTC. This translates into CASSDPGQHLYNEQFF.

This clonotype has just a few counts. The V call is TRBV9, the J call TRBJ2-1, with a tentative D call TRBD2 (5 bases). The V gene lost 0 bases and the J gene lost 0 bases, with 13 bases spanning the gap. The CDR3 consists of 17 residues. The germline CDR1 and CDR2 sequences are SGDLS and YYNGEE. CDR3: CASSVGGGAGSYNEQFF. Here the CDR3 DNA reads TGTGCCAGCAGCGTAGGGGGTGGCGCGGGCTCCTACAATGAGCAGTTCTTC.

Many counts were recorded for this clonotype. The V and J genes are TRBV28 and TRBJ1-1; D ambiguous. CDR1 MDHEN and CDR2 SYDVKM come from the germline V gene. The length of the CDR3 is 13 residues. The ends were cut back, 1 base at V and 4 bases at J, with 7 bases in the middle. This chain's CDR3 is CASSLSGSTEAFF. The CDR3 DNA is TGTGCCAGCAGTTTATCGGGATCCACTGAAGCTTTCTTT.

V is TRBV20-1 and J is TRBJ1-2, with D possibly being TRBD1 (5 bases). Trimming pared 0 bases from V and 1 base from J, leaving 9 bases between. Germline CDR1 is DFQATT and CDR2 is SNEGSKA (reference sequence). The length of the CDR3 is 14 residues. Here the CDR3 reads CSARDPQGNYGYTF. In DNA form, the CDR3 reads TGCAGTGCTAGAGACCCCCAGGGTAACTATGGCTACACCTTC.

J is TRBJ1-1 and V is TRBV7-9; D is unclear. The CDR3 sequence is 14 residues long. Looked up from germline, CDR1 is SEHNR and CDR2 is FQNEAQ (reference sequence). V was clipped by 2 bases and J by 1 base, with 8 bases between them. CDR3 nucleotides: TGTGCCAGCAGCTTAAAGGACGGGAACACTGAAGCTTTCTTT. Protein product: CASSLKDGNTEAFF.

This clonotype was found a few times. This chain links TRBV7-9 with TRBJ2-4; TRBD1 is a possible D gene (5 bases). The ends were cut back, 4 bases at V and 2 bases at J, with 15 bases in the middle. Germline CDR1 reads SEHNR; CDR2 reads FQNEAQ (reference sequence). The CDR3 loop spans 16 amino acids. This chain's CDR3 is CASSYPGLESKNIQYF. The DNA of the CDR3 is TGTGCCAGCAGCTACCCAGGGTTGGAGTCCAAAAACATTCAGTACTTC.

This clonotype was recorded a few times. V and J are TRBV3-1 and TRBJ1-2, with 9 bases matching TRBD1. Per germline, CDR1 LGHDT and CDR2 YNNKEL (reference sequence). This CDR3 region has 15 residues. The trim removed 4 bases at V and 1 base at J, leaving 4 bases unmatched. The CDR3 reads CASSPLDRGNYGYTF. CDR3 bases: TGTGCCAGCAGCCCCCTGGACAGGGGTAACTATGGCTACACCTTC.

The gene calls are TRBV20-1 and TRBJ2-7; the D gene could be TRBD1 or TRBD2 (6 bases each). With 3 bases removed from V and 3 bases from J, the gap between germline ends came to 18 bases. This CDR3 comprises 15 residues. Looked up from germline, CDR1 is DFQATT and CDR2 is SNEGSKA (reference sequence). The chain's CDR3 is CSASKGGSLFYEQYF. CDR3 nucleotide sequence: TGCAGTGCTAGTAAGGGGGGATCACTCTTCTACGAGCAGTACTTC.

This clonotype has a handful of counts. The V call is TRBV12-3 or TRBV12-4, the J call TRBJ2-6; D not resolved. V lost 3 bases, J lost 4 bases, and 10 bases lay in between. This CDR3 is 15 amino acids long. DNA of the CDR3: TGTGCCAGCAGTTTGTCCATGGCCGGGGCCAACGTCCTGACTTTC. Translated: CASSLSMAGANVLTF.